Below are 21 T cell receptor beta chains sequenced from a single sample in a study of CD8 T cells in ankylosing spondylitis. Overall study findings and caveats: Made up of fewer than ten highly homologous variants, a TCR beta motif appeared characteristic of ankylosing spondylitis blood.

TCRdb redid the calling of the 5' RACE reads with MiXCR, one entry per CDR3 protein. The table lists a few hundred thousand distinct CDR3 sequences, about 16% of them singletons. No antigen has been assigned to these receptors. The sequenced material came from blood, either unsorted or a sorted T cell fraction (not recorded which). The receptors here all came from a male donor with ankylosing spondylitis.

This clonotype was observed a few times. The chain combines TRBV7-7 with TRBJ2-7; 9 bases agree with TRBD1. The germline CDR1 and CDR2 sequences are SSHAT and FNYEAQ (reference sequence). V dropped 5 bases and J dropped 7; count of bases not matched to a gene: 6. The CDR3 runs 13 residues. The CDR3 DNA sequence: TGTGCCAGCAGCCTTCGGACAGGGGAAGAGCAGTACTTC. Translation gives CASSLRTGEEQYF. Full variable domain (missing parts from reference TRBV7-7 and TRBJ2-7): GAGVSQSPRYKVTKRGQDVTLRCDPISSHATLYWYQQALGQGPEFLTYFNYEAQPDKSGLPSDRFSAERPEGSISTLTIQRTEQRDSAMYRCASSLRTGEEQYFGPGTRLTVT.

There are a few counts of this clonotype. This may arise from a read error, as a much more abundant clone is one base away. The V and J genes are TRBV7-4 and TRBJ2-7, with a weak D call TRBD1 (6 bases). Germline values: CDR1 SGHVT, CDR2 SQSDAQ. Trimming cost V 1 base and J 2 bases, with 6 bases left between them. The CDR3 is 13 amino acids. CDR3 coding DNA: TGTGCCAGCAGCTTAGAGGGGGCCTACGAGCAGTACTTC. Its protein product is CASSLEGAYEQYF.

This clonotype was observed a few times. The rearrangement joins TRBV27 to TRBJ2-7; TRBD2 matches 11 bases. V gave up 4 bases and J gave up 2 bases; unmatched junction bases: 4. From germline, CDR1 is MNHEY and CDR2 SMNVEV (reference sequence). CDR3 length equals 15 residues. DNA of the CDR3: TGTGCCAGCAGTTCCATAGCGGGAGGGGCCTACGAGCAGTACTTC. Its translation is CASSSIAGGAYEQYF.

This clonotype was counted at least ten times. The J gene is TRBJ2-3, the V gene TRBV12-3 or TRBV12-4; D may be TRBD2 (6 bases). The V gene lost 4 bases and the J gene lost 10 bases, with 9 bases spanning the gap. The CDR3 spans 11 residues. The CDR3 DNA is TGTGCCAGCAGTTGGGGGGATGCGCAGTATTTT. It translates to CASSWGDAQYF.

This clonotype was seen more than once but under ten times. The gene calls are TRBV5-1 and TRBJ2-1; 8 bases map to TRBD1. J was trimmed by 2 bases and V by 0 bases; bases with no gene match: 4. Germline V gene data show CDR1 as SGHRS and CDR2 as YFSETQ. This CDR3 comprises 16 residues. The CDR3, as DNA: TGCGCCAGCAGCTTGGGGACAGGGCCCACCTACAATGAGCAGTTCTTC. Amino acids: CASSLGTGPTYNEQFF.

The chain carries TRBV28 and TRBJ2-7, with D perhaps matching TRBD1 (6 bases). The CDR3 is 16 amino acids. Trimming took 4 bases from V and 0 from J, leaving 16 bases between them. Germline CDR1 reads MDHEN; CDR2 reads SYDVKM. This chain's CDR3 is CASSSFRTDSSYEQYF. CDR3 bases: TGTGCCAGCAGTTCCTTTCGGACGGACAGCTCCTACGAGCAGTACTTC.

In the case of this clonotype: Germline and junction disagree at one end, which may indicate a read error. The chain couples TRBV11-3 to TRBJ2-1; D remains unclear. The CDR3 is 14 residues long. Germline-derived CDR1 and CDR2 are SGHNT and YENEEA. In nucleotides, the CDR3 is TGTGCCAGCAGCTTAAAGGCAGACGACAATGTGCAGTTCTTC. Translated, it gives CASSLKADDNVQFF. The complete variable domain, with remaining parts taken from reference TRBV11-3 and TRBJ2-1, reads EAGVVQSPRYKIIEKKQPVAFWCNPISGHNTLYWYLQNLGQGPELLIRYENEEAVDDSQLPKDRFSAERLKGVDSTLKIQPAELGDSAVYLCASSLKADDNVQFFGPGTRLTVL.

Many counts were recorded for this clonotype. This rearrangement joins TRBV28 to TRBJ2-1, with D possibly being TRBD1 or TRBD2 (6 bases each). The CDR3 length is 20 residues. The V gene lost 6 bases and the J gene lost 7 bases, with 34 bases spanning the gap. Germline loops: CDR1 MDHEN, CDR2 SYDVKM. DNA of the CDR3: TGTGCCAGCAGCATCTACGACCCACAGGGATCGGGGGCCGGCTGGAATGAGCAGTTCTTC. Protein product: CASSIYDPQGSGAGWNEQFF.

The chain has TRBV7-6 and TRBJ1-3; D unresolved. V was clipped by 6 bases and J by 4 bases, with 10 bases between them. The CDR3 has 13 amino acids. Germline V CDR1 and CDR2: SGHVS, FNYEAQ. In nucleotides, the CDR3 is TGTGCCAGCAGTCCCTTACGGGGAAACACCATATATTTT. This translates into CASSPLRGNTIYF.

A single count supports this clonotype. The J gene is TRBJ2-1, the V gene TRBV4-1; D not certain. CDR1 and CDR2 (germline): MGHRA, YSYEKL. The V gene lost 0 bases and the J gene lost 4 bases, with 16 bases spanning the gap. This CDR3 spans 17 amino acids. The CDR3 here is CASSQDLRWASYNEQFF. The CDR3 nucleotides read TGCGCCAGCAGCCAAGATCTGAGGTGGGCTTCTTACAATGAGCAGTTCTTC.

J is TRBJ1-2 and V is TRBV15; D gene unclear. The germline V gene has CDR1 LNHNV and CDR2 YYDKDF (reference sequence). The CDR3 length is 13 residues. The V end was cut by 8 bases, the J end by 0 bases, with 10 bases between. DNA of the CDR3: TGTGCCACCTCTGAGACACCTAACTATGGCTACACCTTC. Translating it yields CATSETPNYGYTF. The entire variable domain, with the rest obtained from reference TRBV15 and TRBJ1-2, is as follows: DAMVIQNPRYQVTQFGKPVTLSCSQTLNHNVMYWYQQKSSQAPKLLFHYYDKDFNNEADTPDNFQSRRPNTSFCFLDIRSPGLGDTAMYLCATSETPNYGYTFGSGTRLTVV.

The J gene is TRBJ2-6, the V gene TRBV10-3, with a weak D call TRBD2 (6 bases). The CDR3 totals 18 residues. Germline CDR1 and CDR2: ENHRY and SYGVKD. Trimming stripped 4 bases from V and 0 bases from J, with 16 bases between. Written as DNA, the CDR3 is TGTGCCATCAGTGGCACCGGGACTTCCAGCTCTGGGGCCAACGTCCTGACTTTC. It codes for CAISGTGTSSSGANVLTF.

This clonotype has just a few counts. J is TRBJ1-2 and V is TRBV6-5; D not certain. This CDR3 comprises 17 residues. V gave up 2 bases and J gave up 0 bases, with 16 bases separating them. CDR1 is MNHEY and CDR2 is SVGAGI in the germline V gene. DNA of the CDR3: TGTGCCAGCAGTTACAACGGCGACGGCCCAGCTAACTATGGCTACACCTTC. Residues: CASSYNGDGPANYGYTF.

This clonotype was seen a handful of times. The rearrangement links TRBV9 to TRBJ2-1; tentatively, D is TRBD2 (6 bases). Germline V gene lookup returns CDR1 SGDLS and CDR2 YYNGEE. V lost 4 bases, J lost 2 bases, and 13 bases lay in between. This CDR3 is 15 amino acids long. Here the CDR3 reads CASSKGAGPYNEQFF. The DNA for the CDR3 is TGTGCCAGCAGCAAAGGGGCGGGGCCCTACAATGAGCAGTTCTTC.

The chain employs TRBV13 and TRBJ2-3; maybe TRBD1 (5 bases). Germline V CDR1 and CDR2: PRHDT, FYEKMQ (reference sequence). The CDR3 contains 14 residues. Trimming shortened V by 5 bases and J by 6 bases, and 15 bases separated the two germline ends. CDR3 sequence reads: CASSDSIASDTQYF. CDR3 bases: TGTGCCAGCAGCGACAGCATAGCCTCTGATACGCAGTATTTT.

The sample holds a few counts of this clonotype. The V gene is TRBV3-1, the J gene TRBJ2-7; D gene ambiguous. V was clipped by 3 bases and J by 1 base, with 13 bases between them. The CDR3 has 15 amino acids. Germline lookup yields CDR1 LGHDT and CDR2 YNNKEL (reference sequence). The CDR3 is CASSHLIQSSYEQYF. For the CDR3, the DNA is TGTGCCAGCAGCCACCTCATACAATCTTCCTACGAGCAGTACTTC.

This chain uses TRBV9 with TRBJ2-7, with D possibly being TRBD1 (6 bases). V was clipped by 4 bases and J by 4 bases, with 12 bases between them. Germline V CDR1 and CDR2: SGDLS, YYNGEE. This CDR3 comprises 13 residues. CDR3: CASSSGDRYEQYF. The CDR3, as DNA: TGTGCCAGCAGCTCCGGAGACAGGTACGAGCAGTACTTC.

The CDR3 nucleotides are TGCGCCAGCAGCCAAGAACCGGGTTGGGAGACCCAGTACTTC. Translating it yields CASSQEPGWETQYF. The gene calls are TRBV4-1 and TRBJ2-5; D not resolved. V lost 0 bases and J lost 5, with 10 bases in between. Germline CDR1 MGHRA, CDR2 YSYEKL. The CDR3 consists of 14 residues.

The rearrangement uses TRBV19 and TRBJ1-2; 8 nucleotides agree with TRBD1. The CDR3 contains 15 residues. The germline CDR1 and CDR2 sequences are LNHDA and SQIVND (reference sequence). V trimming: 9 bases; J trimming: 8 bases; junction bases outside the gene matches: 17. The CDR3 sequence: CASTIRLRGPEGYTF. As DNA, the CDR3 is TGTGCCAGCACGATAAGACTCAGGGGGCCTGAAGGCTACACCTTC.

V and J are TRBV7-7 and TRBJ2-3; no definite D call. Trimming took 0 bases from V and 2 from J, leaving 12 bases between them. From germline, CDR1 is SSHAT and CDR2 FNYEAQ (reference sequence). This CDR3 has 16 residues. CDR3 residues: CASSLAGGAFTDTQYF. DNA for the CDR3: TGTGCCAGCAGCTTAGCGGGCGGAGCCTTCACAGATACGCAGTATTTT.

CDR3 amino acids: CSAEPLGGGYEQYF. In nucleotides, the CDR3 is TGCAGTGCGGAGCCCTTAGGCGGGGGTTACGAGCAGTACTTC. The V call is TRBV20-1, the J call TRBJ2-7; 7 bases fit TRBD2. This CDR3 region has 14 residues. Trimming removed 6 bases from V and 4 bases from J; junction bases left unmatched: 12. Germline V gene data show CDR1 as DFQATT and CDR2 as SNEGSKA (reference sequence).